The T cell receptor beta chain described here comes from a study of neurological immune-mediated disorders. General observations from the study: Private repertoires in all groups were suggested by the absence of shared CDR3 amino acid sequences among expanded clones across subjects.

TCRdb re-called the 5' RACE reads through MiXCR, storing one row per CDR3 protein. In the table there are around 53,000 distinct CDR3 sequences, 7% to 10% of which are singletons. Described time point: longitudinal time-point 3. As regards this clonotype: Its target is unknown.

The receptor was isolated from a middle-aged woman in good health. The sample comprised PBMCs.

The CDR3 DNA follows: TGCGCCAGCAGCCAAGAGGCTGGTCCTTCGCCCGATGAGCAGTTCTTC. Its translation: CASSQEAGPSPDEQFF. This chain joins TRBV4-1 and TRBJ2-1; D gene unclear. V dropped 0 bases and J dropped 8 bases, with 17 bases sitting between them. The CDR3 consists of 16 residues. CDR1 is MGHRA and CDR2 is YSYEKL in the germline V gene.